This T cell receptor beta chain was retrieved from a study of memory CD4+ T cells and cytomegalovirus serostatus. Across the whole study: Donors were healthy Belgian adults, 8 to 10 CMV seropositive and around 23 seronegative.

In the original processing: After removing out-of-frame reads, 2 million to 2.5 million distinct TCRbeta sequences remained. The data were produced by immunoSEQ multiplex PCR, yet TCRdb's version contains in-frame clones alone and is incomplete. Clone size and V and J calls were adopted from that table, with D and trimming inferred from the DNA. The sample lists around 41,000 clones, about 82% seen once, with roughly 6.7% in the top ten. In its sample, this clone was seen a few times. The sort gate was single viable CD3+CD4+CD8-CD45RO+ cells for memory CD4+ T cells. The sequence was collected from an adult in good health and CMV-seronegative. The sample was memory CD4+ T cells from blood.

The CDR3 is CASSFKSSYEQYF. The CDR3 nucleotides read TGTGCCAGCAGTTTCAAGAGCTCCTACGAGCAGTACTTC. The chain joins TRBV2 to TRBJ2-7; D uncertain. CDR1 is SNHLY and CDR2 is FYNNEI in the germline V gene. Trimming left V 5 bases short and J 0 bases short, with 8 bases between. This CDR3 contains 13 residues.